This record covers a single T cell receptor beta chain. This clone was seen only a few times. There is no known antigen for this receptor. Base qualities are missing; no much larger clone stands one base away. This record belongs to a study of T cells in localized non-small cell lung cancer (dated by TCRdb to 2018 to 2020). Looking at the study overall: The study examined T cell repertoires in hundreds of patients with early-stage NSCLC and compared tumors with uninvolved tumor-adjacent lungs. The cohort was made up of under 250 treatment-naive NSCLC patients whose localized lung tumors had been resected. A mean age of around 66 years was recorded for the NSCLC patients, of whom more than 120 were male and about a hundred were female.

At diagnosis, tumor, uninvolved tumor-adjacent lung and peripheral blood were collected and then preserved as a mix of FFPE and fresh-frozen material. The CDR3, from cysteine to phenylalanine, totals 11 residues. CDR3 DNA is the only sequence kept; it has 33 bases, read in frame from the first base. Trimming removed 3 bases from V and 8 bases from J; the gene matches leave 0 bases unexplained. CDR1 LNHDA and CDR2 SQIVND are derived from the germline V gene (reference sequence). Study-wide conclusions, independent of this receptor: Multi-region tumor sequencing was not performed, so intratumor heterogeneity could not be excluded. Because the study design was exploratory, TCR variables were selected using unadjusted p-values without false-discovery rate correction. Longer overall survival was associated with higher T cell density in blood, whereas shorter survival was associated with higher clonality in adjacent lung. Of the top 100 tumor clones, a median of 57 were detected in paired uninvolved adjacent lung; approximately 28 were also among that lung's top 100. Uninvolved tumor-adjacent lung showed the highest T cell clonality, higher than tumor, which suggests more focused antigenic responses in the adjacent lung.

TCR beta CDR3 regions were sequenced from DNA using the immunoSEQ Assay. The authors' analysis ran thus. T cell density was computed as TCR beta template counts normalized to usable DNA estimated by amplifying housekeeping genes. Using the preseqR package, richness was estimated by extrapolating to 120,000 templates for tissue samples and 400,000 templates for PBMC samples. Clonality was calculated as one minus Pielou's evenness. Tissue-enriched TCRs were identified through differential abundance testing performed on productive amino-acid clonotypes, with a minimum total count of 5 and an alpha of 0.1. Repertoire overlap between compartments was quantified with the Jaccard Index and Morisita Overlap Index. GLIPH grouped TCR beta CDR3s together with public tetramer-defined viral CDR3s, and a viral motif had to include at least three viral sequences and show V-gene enrichment. In TCRdb, the immuneACCESS table is reduced to in-frame sequences with V and J assigned. These tables do not hold every clone; where another copy was compared, an unresolved V gene accounts for under half, and the others remain unexplained. The V and J calls and the clone size are those of that table, but D and trimming were determined from the DNA. Counted in this sample were roughly 2,500 clones; more than 30% of them appeared once. About 18% of the sample belongs to the ten largest clones.

The sequences come from lung tumor tissue, collected before any cancer treatment. The chain uses TRBV19 and TRBJ1-2, and 7 junctional nucleotides match TRBD1. This clonotype was obtained from a female donor older than 55 with stage II squamous cell lung carcinoma. The nucleotide sequence is TGTGCCAGTAGTATGGGACAGGGCTACACCTTC. The resulting protein is CASSMGQGYTF.